The 27 T cell receptor beta chains below were found in one sample sequenced in a study of blood T cells in healthy people across ages. Sample-barcoded 5' priming and a J-beta primer mix drove a second PCR of about 6 to 12 cycles. One entry per CDR3 protein results from TCRdb running MiXCR on the 5' RACE reads. In the table there are about 1.5 million distinct CDR3 sequences, approximately 42% of which are singletons. The sequenced sample was blood. Receptors were obtained from a woman aged 18-35 years in good health.

The V call is TRBV30, the J call TRBJ1-5; D unclear. CDR3 length: 13 amino acids. Germline V CDR1 and CDR2: GTSNPN, SVGIG (reference sequence). With 2 bases removed from V and 3 bases from J, the gap between germline ends came to 8 bases. The CDR3 bases are TGTGCCTGGAGTCCCGGGCTCAATCAGCCCCAGCATTTT. The encoded protein is CAWSPGLNQPQHF.

The chain has TRBV20-1 and TRBJ1-1; no clear D. Germline CDR1 reads DFQATT; CDR2 reads SNEGSKA (reference sequence). The V end lost 1 base, the J end lost 0 bases, and 18 bases lay between the germline ends. This CDR3 has 17 residues. The CDR3 region is CSARGGVAESMNTEAFF. In DNA form, the CDR3 reads TGCAGTGCTAGAGGGGGAGTTGCGGAGTCCATGAACACTGAAGCTTTCTTT.

This clonotype has a handful of counts. This chain joins TRBV4-1 and TRBJ2-7, with TRBD1 as a possible D gene (5 bases). V was cut by 1 base and J by 2 bases, with 18 bases left in between. CDR1 and CDR2 (germline): MGHRA, YSYEKL. The CDR3 extends over 17 amino acids. The CDR3 nucleotides are TGCGCCAGCAGCCAAGGCTATGGGGCCCATCCCACCTACGAGCAGTACTTC. Its translation: CASSQGYGAHPTYEQYF.

This clonotype was counted between two and nine times. V is TRBV27 and J is TRBJ1-5; unclear D gene. The ends were cut back, 3 bases at V and 5 bases at J, with 8 bases in the middle. Per germline, CDR1 MNHEY and CDR2 SMNVEV (reference sequence). The CDR3 contains 13 residues. The CDR3 sequence: CASSFSFDQPQHF. The DNA of the CDR3 is TGTGCCAGCAGTTTCAGTTTCGATCAGCCCCAGCATTTT.

The chain is built from TRBV6-5 and TRBJ2-1; possibly TRBD1 for D (5 bases). The CDR3 covers 16 residues. Germline-derived CDR1 and CDR2 are MNHEY and SVGAGI. Trimming removed 0 bases at V and 7 bases at J, with 16 bases between. The chain's CDR3 is CASSYSGRVLGNEQFF. CDR3 in DNA: TGTGCCAGCAGTTACTCCGGCAGGGTTCTCGGGAATGAGCAGTTCTTC.

V usage is TRBV7-2 and J usage is TRBJ1-5, with D hard to call. Germline V gene lookup returns CDR1 SGHTA and CDR2 FQGNSA. Trimming shortened V by 5 bases and J by 3 bases, and 8 bases separated the two germline ends. The CDR3 runs to 13 residues. The CDR3 DNA sequence: TGTGCCAGCAGCCAGCACGTCAATCAGCCCCAGCATTTT. Encoded protein: CASSQHVNQPQHF.

The genes are TRBV7-9 and TRBJ2-3, with TRBD1 identical over 8 bases. There are 16 residues in the CDR3. Looked up from germline, CDR1 is SEHNR and CDR2 is FQNEAQ (reference sequence). V lost 4 bases and J lost 2; bases outside the gene matches: 8. CDR3 residues: CASSSSTGGYTDTQYF. CDR3 coding DNA: TGTGCCAGCAGCTCTAGTACAGGGGGGTACACAGATACGCAGTATTTT.

The chain has TRBV20-1 and TRBJ1-4; tentatively, D is TRBD1 (6 bases). V was trimmed by 5 bases and J by 6 bases, leaving 13 bases between them. Germline V gene data show CDR1 as DFQATT and CDR2 as SNEGSKA (reference sequence). The CDR3 has 13 amino acids. CDR3 protein: CSAQWAGDEKLFF. The CDR3 coding sequence is TGCAGTGCTCAATGGGCAGGGGATGAAAAACTGTTTTTT.

This clonotype was seen once. The rearrangement joins TRBV28 to TRBJ1-5, with D possibly TRBD1 on 6 matching bases. Germline CDR1 is MDHEN and CDR2 is SYDVKM. The length of the CDR3 is 14 residues. Trimming removed 9 bases at V and 0 bases at J, with 12 bases between. CDR3 DNA: TGTGCCAGTCTACAGGGAAATAGCAATCAGCCCCAGCATTTT. This sequence encodes CASLQGNSNQPQHF.

This clonotype was counted a few times. This rearrangement joins TRBV12-3 or TRBV12-4 to TRBJ2-3, with D possibly being TRBD1 (6 bases). The CDR3 is 12 residues long. V lost 6 bases to trimming and J lost 7 bases, with 11 bases between them. CDR3 nucleotide sequence: TGTGCCAGCAGGTTAACAGGGAATACGCAGTATTTT. It translates to CASRLTGNTQYF.

V usage is TRBV20-1 and J usage is TRBJ2-2; D could derive from TRBD1 or TRBD2 (5 bases each). Per the germline V gene, CDR1 is DFQATT and CDR2 is SNEGSKA (reference sequence). V was clipped by 3 bases and J by 1 base, with 12 bases between them. CDR3 length: 15 residues. The CDR3 nucleotides read TGCAGTGCTAGTAGGGGACCAATGAACACCGGGGAGCTGTTTTTT. Translated, it gives CSASRGPMNTGELFF.

The chain is built from TRBV5-6 and TRBJ1-2; the D is unclear. The CDR3 totals 15 residues. The V end lost 7 bases, the J end lost 0 bases, and 16 bases lay between the germline ends. Germline V gives CDR1 SGHDT, CDR2 YYEEEE. CDR3 DNA: TGTGCCAGCGCACCGACCTCCACTCCTAACTATGGCTACACCTTC. Translated: CASAPTSTPNYGYTF. Full variable domain (remainder filled in from reference TRBV5-6 and TRBJ1-2): DAGVTQSPTHLIKTRGQQVTLRCSPKSGHDTVSWYQQALGQGPQFIFQYYEEEERQRGNFPDRFSGHQFPNYSSELNVNALLLGDSALYLCASAPTSTPNYGYTFGSGTRLTVV.

Concerning this clonotype: Possible read error: a much larger clone is one base away. The chain is built from TRBV4-2 and TRBJ2-1, with D possibly TRBD2 on 6 matching bases. The DNA end lines up better with TRBJ2-7; the J call may be wrong. The V gene's germline CDR1 is LGHNA and CDR2 YNFKEQ. The CDR3 totals 14 residues. The chain's CDR3 is CASSQEGGYNEQYF. CDR3 nucleotides: TGTGCCAGCAGCCAAGAGGGGGGATACAATGAGCAGTACTTC.

This clonotype was seen a handful of times. Here the CDR3 DNA reads TGCGCCAGCAGCCAAGGGGCAGAAGGCTCCTACGAGCAGTACTTC. Its translation is CASSQGAEGSYEQYF. The chain is built from TRBV4-1 and TRBJ2-7; D is ambiguous. V was shortened by 1 base and J by 0 bases, with 10 bases between the two germline ends. The V gene's germline CDR1 is MGHRA and CDR2 YSYEKL. This CDR3 spans 15 amino acids.

The rearrangement links TRBV20-1 to TRBJ2-2, with D possibly called TRBD1 or TRBD2 (5 bases each). This CDR3 comprises 15 residues. Germline V gene data show CDR1 as DFQATT and CDR2 as SNEGSKA (reference sequence). Trimming took off 5 bases at V and 5 bases at J, with 18 bases between the two ends. The CDR3 protein is CSAHFRDGTTGELFF. DNA for the CDR3: TGCAGTGCTCATTTCCGGGACGGAACAACCGGGGAGCTGTTTTTT.

The table lists this clonotype with a few counts. This rearrangement joins TRBV20-1 to TRBJ1-1; D ambiguous. The V end was cut by 6 bases, the J end by 0 bases, with 17 bases between. Germline V CDR1 and CDR2: DFQATT, SNEGSKA (reference sequence). CDR3 length: 15 residues. The CDR3 sequence: CSALAGKFMNTEAFF. CDR3 nucleotide sequence: TGCAGTGCCCTAGCGGGAAAATTCATGAACACTGAAGCTTTCTTT.

To note about this clonotype: At one boundary the junction diverges from the germline segment, which might be a read error. The genes are TRBV7-9 and TRBJ2-3; TRBD1 aligns across 8 bases. CDR3 length: 16 amino acids. Germline V gene data show CDR1 as SEHNR and CDR2 as FQNEAQ (reference sequence). This chain's CDR3 is CTSSLEAQGATDTQYF. The DNA for the CDR3 is TGCACCAGCAGCTTAGAAGCTCAGGGGGCCACAGATACGCAGTATTTT.

This rearrangement joins TRBV28 to TRBJ1-4, with a tentative D call TRBD1 (6 bases). The germline V and J ends were trimmed by 7 bases and 15 bases, with 18 bases remaining between them. Germline lookup yields CDR1 MDHEN and CDR2 SYDVKM. The CDR3 runs 12 residues. The CDR3 sequence: CASTTQQGLMFF. DNA of the CDR3: TGTGCCAGCACCACCCAACAGGGATTGATGTTTTTT. The full variable domain, in which reference TRBV28 and TRBJ1-4 provide the parts outside the CDR3, is DVKVTQSSRYLVKRTGEKVFLECVQDMDHENMFWYRQDPGLGLRLIYFSYDVKMKEKGDIPEGYSVSREKKERFSLILESASTNQTSMYLCASTTQQGLMFFGSGTQLSVL.

This clonotype appeared many times. The V call is TRBV6-2 or TRBV6-3, the J call TRBJ1-1; D is unresolved. V was clipped by 1 base and J by 1 base, with 7 bases between them. The CDR3 consists of 14 residues. The germline V gene encodes CDR1 MNHEY and CDR2 SVGEGT. The CDR3 sequence: CASSYWEGNTEAFF. DNA for the CDR3: TGTGCCAGCAGTTACTGGGAGGGGAACACTGAAGCTTTCTTT.

The CDR3, as DNA: TGTGCCAGCAGCCCAGGTCTAGCGAACGACAATGAGCAGTACTTC. Amino acid sequence: CASSPGLANDNEQYF. The rearrangement joins TRBV7-9 to TRBJ2-7, with D tentatively TRBD2 (6 bases). Trimming shortened V by 5 bases and J by 7 bases, and 21 bases separated the two germline ends. There are 15 residues in the CDR3. Looked up from germline, CDR1 is SEHNR and CDR2 is FQNEAQ (reference sequence).

V gene TRBV7-9 combines with J gene TRBJ2-3; TRBD2 aligns across 14 bases. The CDR3 has 20 residues. Germline V gene sequence: CDR1 SEHNR, CDR2 FQNEAQ (reference sequence). The ends lost 5 bases at V and 5 bases at J; junction bases unmatched: 18. The chain's CDR3 is CASSEYFRLAGGPPEDTQYF. The CDR3 nucleotides are TGTGCCAGCAGCGAATACTTCAGACTAGCGGGGGGGCCGCCGGAAGATACGCAGTATTTT.

The chain couples TRBV7-8 to TRBJ1-6; TRBD1 matches 9 bases. In germline, CDR1 is SGHVS, CDR2 FQNEAQ. The length of the CDR3 is 15 residues. Trimming took 5 bases from V and 6 from J; bases not matched to a gene: 5. The CDR3 DNA reads as TGTGCCAGCAGCATCGGGACAGGGAGTAATTCACCCCTCCACTTT. Residues: CASSIGTGSNSPLHF. Supplemented by reference TRBV7-8 and TRBJ1-6, the full variable domain reads GAGVSQSPRYKVAKRGQDVALRCDPISGHVSLFWYQQALGQGPEFLTYFQNEAQLDKSGLPSDRFFAERPEGSVSTLKIQRTQQEDSAVYLCASSIGTGSNSPLHFGNGTRLTVT.

The genes are TRBV15 and TRBJ1-2; D is uncertain. This CDR3 has 12 residues. CDR1 LNHNV and CDR2 YYDKDF come from the germline V gene (reference sequence). The V end lost 4 bases, the J end lost 4 bases, and 7 bases lay between the germline ends. Written as DNA, the CDR3 is TGTGCCACCAGCATGGGTAGCTATGGCTACACCTTC. Protein sequence: CATSMGSYGYTF.

This clonotype was recorded at least ten times. The chain employs TRBV4-3 and TRBJ2-3; D remains unclear. Trimming took off 0 bases at V and 3 bases at J, with 7 bases between the two ends. Per the germline V gene, CDR1 is LGHNA and CDR2 is YSLEER. This CDR3 contains 14 residues. CDR3 protein: CASSQDPRTDTQYF. Written as DNA, the CDR3 is TGCGCCAGCAGCCAAGACCCGAGGACAGATACGCAGTATTTT.

This clonotype was observed a handful of times. This chain links TRBV20-1 with TRBJ2-7, with a possible D match to TRBD1 (6 bases). The V end was cut by 2 bases, the J end by 2 bases, with 16 bases between. The germline V gene has CDR1 DFQATT and CDR2 SNEGSKA (reference sequence). The CDR3 is 15 residues long. The CDR3 is CSARSGAGTTYEQYF. The CDR3 nucleotides read TGCAGTGCTAGATCCGGGGCCGGGACAACCTACGAGCAGTACTTC.

This clonotype has a handful of counts. This rearrangement joins TRBV12-3 or TRBV12-4 to TRBJ1-4; 7 nucleotides align to TRBD1. V dropped 6 bases and J dropped 7; count of bases not matched to a gene: 8. This CDR3 is built from 14 residues. CDR3 sequence: CASSLTGLGEKLFF. For the CDR3, the DNA is TGTGCCAGCAGCCTGACAGGGTTGGGTGAAAAACTGTTTTTT.

V usage is TRBV12-3 or TRBV12-4 and J usage is TRBJ2-7; 16 bases align to TRBD2. The J segment lost 4 bases and the V segment lost 3 bases, leaving 9 bases of the junction unmatched. CDR3 length: 18 residues. The CDR3 is CASSFVPGLAGGLYEQYF. CDR3 coding DNA: TGTGCCAGCAGTTTTGTCCCGGGACTAGCGGGGGGGTTATACGAGCAGTACTTC.